The 2 T cell receptor beta chains reported below all come from one sample, sequenced in a study of blood T cell repertoires in COVID-19. TCRdb's table, derived via immunoSEQ multiplex PCR, lists solely in-frame clones and lacks some. The sample carries just over 250,000 clones, around 90% recorded once. Sequenced material: peripheral blood. The receptors shown here come from a man between 60 and 70 years old who had recovered from COVID-19.

This rearrangement joins TRBV6-5 to TRBJ1-5; 10 bases align to TRBD1. The ends lost 6 bases at V and 9 bases at J; junction bases unmatched: 8. This CDR3 region has 14 residues. The germline gives CDR1 MNHEY, CDR2 SVGAGI. In DNA, the CDR3 is TGTGCCAGCAGCCCGACAGGGGGCGTCCGGCCCCAGCATTTT. Translated, it gives CASSPTGGVRPQHF.

J is TRBJ2-7 and V is TRBV10-3; TRBD2 matches at 9 bases. This CDR3 contains 14 residues. CDR1 and CDR2 from the germline V gene are ENHRY and SYGVKD. The V gene end was trimmed by 10 bases and the J gene end by 6 bases; junction bases not matched to a gene: 13. The DNA for the CDR3 is TGTGCCAATGGAGAGGCGGGGGGGCTTTCCGAGCAGTACTTC. It specifies CANGEAGGLSEQYF.